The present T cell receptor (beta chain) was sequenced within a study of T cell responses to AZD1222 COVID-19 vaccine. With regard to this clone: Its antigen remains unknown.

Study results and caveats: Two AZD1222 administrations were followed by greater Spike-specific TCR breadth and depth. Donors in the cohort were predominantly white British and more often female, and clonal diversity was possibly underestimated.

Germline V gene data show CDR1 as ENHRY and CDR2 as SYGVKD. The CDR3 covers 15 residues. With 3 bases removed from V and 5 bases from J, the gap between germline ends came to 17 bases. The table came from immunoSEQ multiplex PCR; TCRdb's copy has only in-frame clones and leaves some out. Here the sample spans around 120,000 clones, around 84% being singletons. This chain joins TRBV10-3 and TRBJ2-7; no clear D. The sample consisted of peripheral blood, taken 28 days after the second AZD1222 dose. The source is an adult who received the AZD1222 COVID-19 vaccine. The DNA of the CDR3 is TGTGCCATCAGTGATATTGGCGCAGTTCCTGACGAGCAGTACTTC. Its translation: CAISDIGAVPDEQYF.